This TCR beta chain comes out of a study of blood T cell repertoires in COVID-19. The wider study: Spain, Italy and the United States supplied samples that represented acute and convalescent COVID-19. T cells, B-cell-depleted T cells, or PBMCs provided the cDNA or gDNA that served as material.

In the source study's methods: Quantification of nucleated cells was approximated via reference gene primer amplification. Clones were sequenced by immunoSEQ multiplex PCR, and TCRdb holds only the in-frame ones, with some missing. The V and J calls and the clone size are those of that table, but D and trimming were determined from the DNA. The repertoire has over 150,000 clones, approximately 85% of them found once; the top ten carry 1% to 1.2%. The source of this sequence is a man in his forties or fifties with acute or convalescent COVID-19. Material for sequencing was peripheral blood.

The CDR3 nucleotides read TGTGCCACCAGTGATTATCCAGGAACGCGCGAAAAACTGTTTTTT. It specifies CATSDYPGTREKLFF. This chain connects TRBV24-1 to TRBJ1-4; D is ambiguous. The CDR3 totals 15 residues. CDR1 and CDR2 (germline): KGHDR, SFDVKD. The V end was cut by 2 bases, the J end by 8 bases, with 14 bases between.